These T cell receptor beta chains were read from a single sample in a study of regulatory T cells in long-lasting Graves disease. TCRdb re-called the multiplex PCR reads through MiXCR, storing one row per CDR3 protein. The sample includes 580,000 or so distinct CDR3 sequences, roughly 16% of them seen just once. These sequences were also reported in another study, on T cells in Graves' hyperthyroidism and ophthalmopathy.

Sequenced material: peripheral blood mononuclear cells (PBMCs), taken at new diagnosis, from a patient treated with antithyroid drugs. The source of these receptors is a man aged 18 to 35 with Graves disease. Each CDR3 is given without its conserved first and last residue.

V	J	CDR3
TRBV20-1	TRBJ1-5	SARGTGDQPQH
TRBV9	TRBJ2-3	ASSVAGRGTDTQY
TRBV6-5	TRBJ1-5	ASSYSGFSNQPQH
TRBV7-9	TRBJ2-1	ASSFAAGEGRNEQF
TRBV7-9	TRBJ2-3	ASSLPGAGAVDTQY
TRBV11-2	TRBJ2-5	ASSLVETQY
TRBV5-1	TRBJ1-1	ASSLGPGGVNTEAF
TRBV10-2	TRBJ2-2	ASSAAGEGTGELF
TRBV29-1	TRBJ2-7	SVVLSSHEQY
TRBV11-3	TRBJ2-1	ASSLDTPSEQF
TRBV7-9	TRBJ2-2	ASSLPKGDSYPLLNTGELF
TRBV20-1	TRBJ2-5	SVRTSGGQETQY
TRBV10-3	TRBJ2-7	AIRPGHSYEQY
TRBV12-3/TRBV12-4	TRBJ1-5	ASSLDLRDQPQH
TRBV6-1	TRBJ2-7	ASSEASGGDNLYEQY
TRBV10-3	TRBJ1-1	AIKVGELMEAF
TRBV7-7	TRBJ2-3	ASSFLLRTGKKFADTQY
TRBV29-1	TRBJ2-4	SVRNRLAKNIQY
TRBV5-8	TRBJ1-1	ASSRITEAF
TRBV5-1	TRBJ2-3	ASAFLKSEDTQY
TRBV11-2	TRBJ2-7	ASSARTSGMGFSEQY
TRBV6-1	TRBJ1-1	ASRGQDGPTEAF
TRBV9	TRBJ2-1	ASSVGTSGVNEQF
TRBV28	TRBJ2-1	ASSLGGARDEQF
TRBV11-2	TRBJ2-7	ASSLAAGPHEQY
TRBV11-1	TRBJ1-1	ASRIGTANTEAF
TRBV12-3/TRBV12-4	TRBJ2-3	ASSPRTSGRTDTQY
TRBV28	TRBJ2-7	ASSLGQGVIYEQY
TRBV7-9	TRBJ2-7	ASSSGTSTSSSYEQY
TRBV27	TRBJ2-1	ASSYLSGSSYNEQF
TRBV7-9	TRBJ1-4	ASSSRQAEEVV
TRBV28	TRBJ1-6	ASTTPSYNSPLH
TRBV6-1	TRBJ1-1	ASSDSIGGGPSNTEAF
TRBV6-5	TRBJ2-2	ASSYSNGQAYTGELF
TRBV5-1	TRBJ2-1	ASSRNSLDDEQF
TRBV12-3/TRBV12-4	TRBJ1-1	ASSLMPGKAF
TRBV5-1	TRBJ1-1	ASRLTLNTEAF
TRBV20-1	TRBJ2-3	SARDREGTDTQY
TRBV27	TRBJ2-1	ASSQGLAAGDEQF
TRBV5-1	TRBJ2-7	ASGLGLAGESYEQY
TRBV5-1	TRBJ1-2	ASSLGQRANYGYT